Following are 30 T cell receptor beta chains from one sample sequenced in a study of cytomegalovirus exposure and HLA in healthy donors. The PCR had 60 Vbeta and 13 Jbeta primers. The repertoire was sequenced with immunoSEQ multiplex PCR; TCRdb's copy has only in-frame clones and lacks some. Of 150,000 to 200,000 clones listed, about four fifths are singletons. The sequenced material came from PBMCs. The origin of the receptors is a girl between 5 and 17 years old in good health and CMV-seropositive.

This clone showed up just a few times. V gene TRBV7-9 combines with J gene TRBJ2-5; 14 nucleotides agree with TRBD2. Germline CDR1 SEHNR, CDR2 FQNEAQ (reference sequence). J gave up 0 bases and V 1 base, and 1 base lay outside the gene matches. This CDR3 has 17 residues. CDR3 region: CASSLGTSGGHQETQYF. Here the CDR3 DNA reads TGTGCCAGCAGCTTAGGGACTAGCGGGGGGCACCAAGAGACCCAGTACTTC.

This chain connects TRBV29-1 to TRBJ1-1; D remains ambiguous. This CDR3 has 14 amino acids. The V gene's germline CDR1 is SQVTM and CDR2 ANQGSEA. V lost 4 bases, J lost 4 bases, and 16 bases lay in between. The CDR3 reads CSVALPIRGTEAFF. As DNA, the CDR3 is TGCAGCGTTGCCCTCCCTATACGGGGCACTGAAGCTTTCTTT.

The V call is TRBV19, the J call TRBJ1-1; D perhaps matches TRBD1 (6 bases). The CDR3 has 13 amino acids. Germline V gene data show CDR1 as LNHDA and CDR2 as SQIVND (reference sequence). The V end was cut by 5 bases, the J end by 3 bases, with 10 bases between. In DNA form, the CDR3 reads TGTGCCAGTAGTCACAGGGTGGACACTGAAGCTTTCTTT. Amino acid sequence: CASSHRVDTEAFF. Together with reference TRBV19 and TRBJ1-1, the CDR3 gives the full variable domain: DGGITQSPKYLFRKEGQNVTLSCEQNLNHDAMYWYRQDPGQGLRLIYYSQIVNDFQKGDIAEGYSVSREKKESFPLTVTSAQKNPTAFYLCASSHRVDTEAFFGQGTRLTVV.

The V and J genes are TRBV5-1 and TRBJ2-7; perhaps TRBD2 as D (6 bases). The CDR3 contains 13 residues. Trimming cost V 9 bases and J 0 bases, with 13 bases left between them. CDR1 SGHRS and CDR2 YFSETQ come from the germline V gene. CDR3 protein: CATSGGSSYEQYF. The CDR3 nucleotides read TGCGCCACCTCCGGGGGAAGCTCCTACGAGCAGTACTTC.

This clone has just a few counts. The gene calls are TRBV6-6 and TRBJ1-2; no clear D gene. V lost 5 bases and J 8 bases, leaving 21 bases between the germline ends. CDR3 length equals 15 residues. Germline CDR1 MNHNY, CDR2 SVGAGI (reference sequence). This CDR3 reads CASSITRETSLGYTF. The CDR3 DNA reads TGTGCCAGCAGTATCACCCGGGAGACATCTTTGGGCTACACCTTC.

This rearrangement joins TRBV6-1 to TRBJ2-1; D is perhaps TRBD1 (7 bases). CDR1 is MNHNS and CDR2 is SASEGT in the germline V gene. V lost 4 bases and J 7 bases, leaving 17 bases between the germline ends. The CDR3 runs to 15 residues. CDR3 nucleotide sequence: TGTGCCAGCAGTGGGCCAGGGGGTCGGGGGAATGAGCAGTTCTTC. The encoded protein is CASSGPGGRGNEQFF.

The chain links TRBV19 to TRBJ2-7, with TRBD1 matching 8 bases. Trimming removed 3 bases from V and 4 bases from J; junction bases left unmatched: 2. The CDR3 totals 13 residues. In germline, CDR1 is LNHDA, CDR2 SQIVND (reference sequence). This chain's CDR3 is CASSIGTGYEQYF. The CDR3 DNA is TGTGCCAGTAGTATCGGGACAGGATACGAGCAGTACTTC.

This chain's CDR3 is CATLPGGWNTEAFF. In nucleotides, the CDR3 is TGTGCCACCCTCCCAGGGGGCTGGAACACTGAAGCTTTCTTT. V gene TRBV10-3 combines with J gene TRBJ1-1; 8 nucleotides match TRBD1. The germline gives CDR1 ENHRY, CDR2 SYGVKD. The CDR3 is 14 amino acids. V was pared by 10 bases and J by 1 base, with 8 bases of the junction left unmatched.

The rearrangement uses TRBV19 and TRBJ1-1; a possible D gene is TRBD1 (6 bases). Germline CDR1 LNHDA, CDR2 SQIVND (reference sequence). This CDR3 region has 14 residues. V dropped 5 bases and J dropped 0 bases, with 10 bases sitting between them. The CDR3 DNA reads as TGTGCCAGTAGTGTACAGGGCGTGAACACTGAAGCTTTCTTT. Its protein is CASSVQGVNTEAFF.

V and J are TRBV7-6 and TRBJ2-1; TRBD2 matches at 9 bases. Germline V gene data show CDR1 as SGHVS and CDR2 as FNYEAQ. The CDR3 contains 16 residues. Germline trimming cut 4 bases from V and 8 bases from J; bases unmatched to any gene: 12. The CDR3 is CASSSDRAGGQDEQFF. The CDR3 coding sequence is TGTGCCAGCAGCTCCGACCGGGCGGGGGGGCAGGATGAGCAGTTCTTC. Based on the CDR3 plus reference TRBV7-6 and TRBJ2-1, the full variable domain is GAGVSQSPRYKVTKRGQDVALRCDPISGHVSLYWYRQALGQGPEFLTYFNYEAQQDKSGLPNDRFSAERPEGSISTLTIQRTEQRDSAMYRCASSSDRAGGQDEQFFGPGTRLTVL.

V gene TRBV9 combines with J gene TRBJ2-7; 11 bases align to TRBD2. The CDR3 contains 17 residues. Germline CDR1 is SGDLS and CDR2 is YYNGEE. V lost 4 bases and J lost 2; bases outside the gene matches: 11. The CDR3 protein is CASSIGGGTSGTYEQYF. Here the CDR3 DNA reads TGTGCCAGCAGCATTGGGGGGGGGACTAGCGGAACCTACGAGCAGTACTTC. The full variable domain, with the rest looked up from reference TRBV9 and TRBJ2-7, is DSGVTQTPKHLITATGQRVTLRCSPRSGDLSVYWYQQSLDQGLQFLIQYYNGEERAKGNILERFSAQQFPDLHSELNLSSLELGDSALYFCASSIGGGTSGTYEQYFGPGTRLTVT.

V is TRBV6-5 and J is TRBJ1-1, with 7 bases matching TRBD1. Unmatched junction bases numbered 13, after V lost 8 bases and J lost 4 bases. CDR1 and CDR2 (germline): MNHEY, SVGAGI. The CDR3 runs to 15 residues. The CDR3 nucleotides are TGTGCCAGCGGTAACAGGGGTGTTTCGGTCACTGAAGCTTTCTTT. This codes for CASGNRGVSVTEAFF.

The J gene is TRBJ2-1, the V gene TRBV6-5; D is perhaps TRBD1 (6 bases). The germline gives CDR1 MNHEY, CDR2 SVGAGI. The CDR3 is 15 amino acids. V was pared by 6 bases and J by 0 bases, with 12 bases between. In DNA, the CDR3 is TGTGCCAGCAGCAACGACAGGAGCTCCTACAATGAGCAGTTCTTC. Its translation is CASSNDRSSYNEQFF.

This clone has only one observation. The rearrangement links TRBV11-3 to TRBJ2-1; weak D call: TRBD2 (7 bases). Germline CDR1 is SGHNT and CDR2 is YENEEA. Trimming left V 2 bases short and J 15 bases short, with 17 bases between. The CDR3 extends over 13 amino acids. The CDR3 sequence is CASSLLEGGLGFF. DNA of the CDR3: TGTGCCAGCAGCTTACTAGAGGGGGGGTTAGGGTTCTTC.

This clone has more than one count but fewer than ten. V usage is TRBV6-1 and J usage is TRBJ2-6, with 9 bases aligning to TRBD1. The CDR3 contains 15 residues. With 8 bases clipped from V and 0 bases from J, the junction kept 2 bases outside the gene matches. Germline V gives CDR1 MNHNS, CDR2 SASEGT. DNA of the CDR3: TGTGCCAGCGGGGGACAGGGCTCTGGGGCCAACGTCCTGACTTTC. This translates into CASGGQGSGANVLTF.

The chain joins TRBV6-1 to TRBJ2-2; 8 nucleotides agree with TRBD1. Trimming cost V 6 bases and J 3 bases; bases outside gene matches: 6. The CDR3 is made up of 15 amino acids. Germline CDR1 is MNHNS and CDR2 is SASEGT. CDR3 amino acids: CASRPGQGDTGELFF. The CDR3 DNA reads TGTGCCAGCAGGCCAGGACAGGGTGACACCGGGGAGCTGTTTTTT.

This chain connects TRBV27 to TRBJ2-5; D may be TRBD1 (5 bases). The CDR3 extends over 16 amino acids. V lost 3 bases and J 5 bases, leaving 19 bases between the germline ends. Germline-derived CDR1 and CDR2 are MNHEY and SMNVEV (reference sequence). The CDR3 nucleotides are TGTGCCAGCAGTTTCACCCCCGACGACAGTGAGGAGACCCAGTACTTC. Its translation: CASSFTPDDSEETQYF.

The chain links TRBV11-1 to TRBJ2-7; TRBD2 is a possible D gene (5 bases). Trimming pared 3 bases from V and 6 bases from J, leaving 9 bases between. Germline V gene lookup returns CDR1 SGHAT and CDR2 FQDESV (reference sequence). The CDR3 length is 12 residues. CDR3 in amino acids: CASSFTRGEQYF. The DNA of the CDR3 is TGTGCCAGCAGCTTCACTAGAGGCGAGCAGTACTTC.

Details on this clone: A junction end diverges from the germline sequence, so it may reflect a read error. The chain couples TRBV7-7 to TRBJ1-1; the D gene is possibly TRBD1 (5 bases). The CDR3 consists of 17 residues. Germline V gene lookup returns CDR1 SSHAT and CDR2 FNYEAQ (reference sequence). In DNA form, the CDR3 reads TGTGCTAGCAGCTTATTCAGGACCGGACACCAGAACACTGAAGCTTTCTTT. Encoded protein: CASSLFRTGHQNTEAFF.

The CDR3 nucleotides read TGCGCCAGCAGCCTTCCCGGGACAAGAACTGAAGCTTTCTTT. Translating it yields CASSLPGTRTEAFF. The chain links TRBV5-1 to TRBJ1-1, with D maybe TRBD1 (6 bases). CDR3 length: 14 residues. Trimming cost V 4 bases and J 5 bases, with 15 bases left between them. CDR1 is SGHRS, CDR2 YFSETQ, per germline.

The chain joins TRBV10-3 to TRBJ2-3; possibly TRBD1 for D (6 bases). The CDR3 is 13 residues long. Trimming stripped 10 bases from V and 2 bases from J, with 13 bases between. Germline-derived CDR1 and CDR2 are ENHRY and SYGVKD. The CDR3: CASRRTDTDTQYF. DNA for the CDR3: TGTGCCAGCAGGCGGACAGACACAGATACGCAGTATTTT.

This clone was detected only a few times. The chain employs TRBV6-1 and TRBJ2-3; 7 bases are a match to TRBD2. With V trimmed by 2 bases and J by 5 bases, 1 base remained unmatched. The CDR3 totals 13 residues. Germline V lookup: CDR1 MNHNS, CDR2 SASEGT. The CDR3 loop is CASSEQRGDTQYF. The DNA for the CDR3 is TGTGCCAGCAGTGAACAGCGGGGAGATACGCAGTATTTT.

The genes are TRBV7-9 and TRBJ1-1, with 8 bases aligning to TRBD1. The CDR3 has 18 amino acids. J gave up 3 bases and V 1 base, and 13 bases lay outside the gene matches. Germline CDR1 and CDR2: SEHNR and FQNEAQ (reference sequence). CDR3 in DNA: TGTGCCAGCAGCTTAGGTTTTCCAGGGGGCGATGGGGACACTGAAGCTTTCTTT. It codes for CASSLGFPGGDGDTEAFF.

The chain couples TRBV28 to TRBJ1-4; 12 bases align to TRBD1. Per the germline V gene, CDR1 is MDHEN and CDR2 is SYDVKM. V was pared by 6 bases and J by 5 bases, with 7 bases of the junction left unmatched. The CDR3 is 16 residues long. The CDR3 coding sequence is TGTGCCAGCAGCGACCCGGGACAGGGGGCGAATGAAAAACTGTTTTTT. Amino acids: CASSDPGQGANEKLFF.

This clone was seen more than once but under ten times. The chain joins TRBV9 to TRBJ1-6, with a weak D call TRBD1 (6 bases). V was clipped by 3 bases and J by 0 bases, with 16 bases between them. Germline CDR1 reads SGDLS; CDR2 reads YYNGEE. The CDR3 consists of 18 residues. In DNA form, the CDR3 reads TGTGCCAGCAGCGCCACTCAACAGGGATCCTCCTATAATTCACCCCTCCACTTT. It translates to CASSATQQGSSYNSPLHF.

The chain carries TRBV7-8 and TRBJ2-5, with TRBD1 as a possible D gene (6 bases). The CDR3 sequence is 14 residues long. Trimming removed 3 bases at V and 1 base at J, with 9 bases between. Germline assignment: CDR1 SGHVS and CDR2 FQNEAQ. The CDR3 here is CASSFGQIQETQYF. In nucleotides, the CDR3 is TGTGCCAGCAGCTTCGGACAGATCCAAGAGACCCAGTACTTC.

The chain links TRBV29-1 to TRBJ2-5; D is possibly TRBD1 (6 bases). The V end was cut by 0 bases, the J end by 1 base, with 15 bases between. This CDR3 has 16 amino acids. The germline V gene has CDR1 SQVTM and CDR2 ANQGSEA. For the CDR3, the DNA is TGCAGCGTTGAAGATCTTTTTGGGACAACCCAAGAGACCCAGTACTTC. Its protein is CSVEDLFGTTQETQYF.

This sequence joins TRBV4-1 and TRBJ2-1; 7 bases line up with TRBD1. The germline V gene encodes CDR1 MGHRA and CDR2 YSYEKL. The V and J ends lost 4 bases and 0 bases, in that order; junction bases with no gene match: 6. The CDR3 length is 16 residues. For the CDR3, the DNA is TGCGCCAGCAGCCCACGGGACAGTTACTCCTACAATGAGCAGTTCTTC. Its protein product is CASSPRDSYSYNEQFF.

Details on this clone: Germline is not matched at one junction end, which may reflect a read error. This chain joins TRBV25-1 and TRBJ1-1; no clear D. The germline V gene has CDR1 MGHDK and CDR2 SYGVNS. This CDR3 has 12 amino acids. CDR3 in DNA: TGTGCCAGCGGTGAGGGCTCCACTGAAGCTTTCTTT. This codes for CASGEGSTEAFF.

This clone has only one observation. DNA of the CDR3: TGTGCCAGCAGTGTTACAGGGGCGGCAGATACGCAGTATTTT. It codes for CASSVTGAADTQYF. The chain carries TRBV6-1 and TRBJ2-3, with 7 bases lining up with TRBD1. J gave up 4 bases and V 4 bases, and 5 bases lay outside the gene matches. The CDR3 has 14 residues. Germline V CDR1 and CDR2: MNHNS, SASEGT.